What follows are 22 T cell receptor beta chains derived from one specimen sequenced in a study of blood T cell repertoires in COVID-19. The method was immunoSEQ multiplex PCR; TCRdb's version includes in-frame clones alone and lacks a portion of them. The sample shows about 130,000 clones, roughly 72% of them seen only once. Sequencing was carried out using peripheral blood. The receptors originated from a man aged 80 or over with COVID-19, enrolled during active disease.

This clone was observed a handful of times. V and J are TRBV30 and TRBJ2-2; D gene uncertain. Looked up from germline, CDR1 is GTSNPN and CDR2 is SVGIG (reference sequence). The CDR3 is made up of 15 amino acids. V lost 1 base and J lost 1, with 10 bases in between. The CDR3 nucleotides read TGTGCCTGGAGTGCTACGAGAGGGAACACCGGGGAGCTGTTTTTT. Its translation is CAWSATRGNTGELFF.

The rearrangement uses TRBV6-5 and TRBJ2-1; weak D call: TRBD2 (7 bases). CDR3 size: 13 residues. From germline, CDR1 is MNHEY and CDR2 SVGAGI. CDR3 sequence (DNA): TGTCAAGTACGGGGGGCGGGATGGAATGAGCAGTTCTTC. It specifies CQVRGAGWNEQFF.

The chain's CDR3 is CSVEDNRSGANVLTF. The CDR3 DNA is TGCAGCGTTGAAGATAATCGCTCTGGGGCCAACGTCCTGACTTTC. The chain combines TRBV29-1 with TRBJ2-6; D uncertain. From germline, CDR1 is SQVTM and CDR2 ANQGSEA. V was shortened by 0 bases and J by 0 bases, with 6 bases between the two germline ends. The CDR3 spans 15 residues.

The table lists this clone with a count of one. The rearrangement uses TRBV6-2 or TRBV6-3 and TRBJ2-7, with a weak D call TRBD1 (6 bases). Germline CDR1 and CDR2: MNHEY and SVGEGT. This CDR3 has 12 residues. The germline V and J ends were trimmed by 4 bases and 6 bases, with 10 bases remaining between them. CDR3 sequence reads: CASSWRQVEQYF. CDR3 in DNA: TGTGCCAGCAGTTGGAGACAGGTCGAGCAGTACTTC.

This clone was detected only a few times. The rearrangement links TRBV6-5 to TRBJ2-7; 8 bases line up with TRBD2. V gave up 4 bases and J gave up 1 base; unmatched junction bases: 9. The CDR3 loop spans 16 amino acids. Looked up from germline, CDR1 is MNHEY and CDR2 is SVGAGI. CDR3 nucleotides: TGTGCCAGCAGTTGGTCCCACGGGGGGGTATCCTACGAGCAGTACTTC. Protein: CASSWSHGGVSYEQYF.

The rearrangement links TRBV29-1 to TRBJ2-7; 10 bases line up with TRBD2. CDR3 length equals 13 residues. Per germline, CDR1 SQVTM and CDR2 ANQGSEA. The J segment lost 2 bases and the V segment lost 3 bases, leaving 1 base of the junction unmatched. CDR3 amino acids: CSVDLAGAYEQYF. CDR3 DNA sequence: TGCAGCGTTGACCTAGCGGGAGCCTACGAGCAGTACTTC.

The rearrangement links TRBV5-6 to TRBJ2-7; 7 bases align to TRBD1. The CDR3 runs 15 residues. With 2 bases clipped from V and 3 bases from J, the junction kept 8 bases outside the gene matches. Germline assignment: CDR1 SGHDT and CDR2 YYEEEE. CDR3: CASSFGEGAYYEQYF. The CDR3 coding sequence is TGTGCCAGCAGCTTCGGAGAGGGGGCGTACTACGAGCAGTACTTC.

The genes are TRBV10-2 and TRBJ1-1; no firm D call. CDR3 length: 15 amino acids. Deletions cut 6 bases from V and 0 bases from J, with 14 bases between. Germline CDR1 reads WSHSY; CDR2 reads SAAADI. The CDR3 loop is CASSREFSLNTEAFF. CDR3 coding DNA: TGCGCCAGCAGCCGTGAATTCAGTTTGAACACTGAAGCTTTCTTT.

The chain uses TRBV5-1 and TRBJ1-1, with TRBD1 matching over 7 bases. Germline V gene sequence: CDR1 SGHRS, CDR2 YFSETQ. Trimming at V came to 0 bases and at J to 10 bases, leaving 12 bases not matched to a gene. This CDR3 is 15 amino acids long. The chain's CDR3 is CASSLAADRDRLAFF. CDR3 nucleotide sequence: TGCGCCAGCAGCTTGGCGGCCGACAGGGATCGGCTAGCTTTCTTT.

This clone was picked up a small number of times. This chain links TRBV7-9 with TRBJ2-7; D might be TRBD1 (6 bases). Germline V gene data show CDR1 as SEHNR and CDR2 as FQNEAQ (reference sequence). V was pared by 3 bases and J by 2 bases, with 11 bases between. The CDR3 covers 14 residues. The CDR3: CASSFGDTTYEQYF. The CDR3 coding sequence is TGTGCCAGCAGCTTCGGGGACACCACCTACGAGCAGTACTTC.

This clone was seen a handful of times. V usage is TRBV18 and J usage is TRBJ2-7, with D perhaps matching TRBD1 (6 bases). This CDR3 is 14 amino acids long. The V end was cut by 3 bases, the J end by 6 bases, with 15 bases between. Germline values: CDR1 KGHSH, CDR2 LQKENI. The CDR3 here is CASSPRTENFEQYF. The CDR3 nucleotides read TGTGCCAGCTCACCCCGGACAGAAAATTTCGAGCAGTACTTC.

V is TRBV27 and J is TRBJ2-5, with TRBD2 matching 10 bases. Unmatched junction bases numbered 14, after V lost 5 bases and J lost 5 bases. Germline values: CDR1 MNHEY, CDR2 SMNVEV (reference sequence). This CDR3 contains 17 residues. The CDR3 sequence: CASSREAGGPRKETQYF. The CDR3 DNA sequence: TGTGCCAGCAGTCGGGAAGCGGGAGGGCCCCGTAAGGAGACCCAGTACTTC.

The chain has TRBV27 and TRBJ1-2; 8 bases line up with TRBD1. Germline CDR1 reads MNHEY; CDR2 reads SMNVEV (reference sequence). J lost 7 bases, V lost 3 bases, and 7 bases had no gene match. The CDR3 contains 14 residues. The CDR3 region is CASSFYRGESGYTF. Here the CDR3 DNA reads TGTGCCAGCAGTTTTTACAGGGGGGAGAGTGGCTACACCTTC.

CDR3 coding DNA: TGTGCCAGCAGCGCCGGGACTAGCGGGAGTGAGCAGTTCTTC. This codes for CASSAGTSGSEQFF. The chain uses TRBV7-3 and TRBJ2-1; TRBD2 matches 14 bases. CDR1 is SGHTA, CDR2 FQGTGA, per germline. With 5 bases clipped from V and 9 bases from J, the junction kept 3 bases outside the gene matches. This CDR3 region has 14 residues.

This clone was seen only a few times. This chain links TRBV6-6 with TRBJ1-6, with D possibly being TRBD1 (6 bases). V was pared by 6 bases and J by 11 bases, with 14 bases between. The CDR3 length is 13 residues. The germline V gene encodes CDR1 MNHNY and CDR2 SVGAGI (reference sequence). DNA of the CDR3: TGTGCCAGCAGCGCAGGGGCGGAGACACCCCTCCACTTT. Protein: CASSAGAETPLHF.

A few counts support this clone. The CDR3 sequence: CASSQSCPLTGMYQPQHF. The CDR3 DNA is TGCGCCAGCAGTCAATCATGCCCATTGACAGGGATGTATCAGCCCCAGCATTTT. The chain has TRBV23-1 and TRBJ1-5, with 7 bases fitting TRBD1. TRBV23-1 is noted as an ORF with a role that remains uncertain. The CDR3 is made up of 18 amino acids. Losses at the gene ends were 0 bases for V and 5 bases for J; bases not matched to a gene: 13.

V gene TRBV28 combines with J gene TRBJ2-1; tentatively, D is TRBD2 (5 bases). CDR1 MDHEN and CDR2 SYDVKM come from the germline V gene. The V end was cut by 2 bases, the J end by 3 bases, with 8 bases between. The CDR3 totals 14 residues. As DNA, the CDR3 is TGTGCCAGCAGTTTAGCGGGCGTCTACAATGAGCAGTTCTTC. It specifies CASSLAGVYNEQFF.

V and J are TRBV7-9 and TRBJ1-4; 8 nucleotides agree with TRBD1. The CDR3 has 15 amino acids. Looked up from germline, CDR1 is SEHNR and CDR2 is FQNEAQ (reference sequence). V gave up 1 base and J gave up 5 bases; unmatched junction bases: 3. CDR3 nucleotide sequence: TGTGCCAGCAGCTTAGAAGGGACAGGAAATGAAAAACTGTTTTTT. This translates into CASSLEGTGNEKLFF. The full variable domain, with the rest looked up from reference TRBV7-9 and TRBJ1-4, is DTGVSQNPRHKITKRGQNVTFRCDPISEHNRLYWYRQTLGQGPEFLTYFQNEAQLEKSRLLSDRFSAERPKGSFSTLEIQRTEQGDSAMYLCASSLEGTGNEKLFFGSGTQLSVL.

The sample holds a few counts of this clone. The gene calls are TRBV4-2 and TRBJ1-6, with a possible D match to TRBD1 (6 bases). V lost 3 bases, J lost 5 bases, and 17 bases lay in between. The CDR3 is 17 amino acids. The germline CDR1 and CDR2 sequences are LGHNA and YNFKEQ. DNA for the CDR3: TGTGCCAGCAGCCATCATCAGGGGTCCGCCAATAATTCACCCCTCCACTTT. It codes for CASSHHQGSANNSPLHF.

The V and J genes are TRBV18 and TRBJ1-2; 7 bases match TRBD1. This CDR3 is built from 17 residues. CDR1 and CDR2 from the germline V gene are KGHSH and LQKENI. V shed 4 bases and J 0 bases; nucleotides not matched to a gene: 11. CDR3 bases: TGTGCCAGCTCACTGGGACAGCCCGAATGGGCTAACTATGGCTACACCTTC. Its protein product is CASSLGQPEWANYGYTF.

In this sample, this clone turned up once. The rearrangement links TRBV28 to TRBJ1-4, with no clear D. Between the trimmed V and J ends, which lost 3 bases and 4 bases, there was a span of 12 bases. Germline V gene data show CDR1 as MDHEN and CDR2 as SYDVKM. The CDR3 contains 15 residues. The DNA of the CDR3 is TGTGCCAGCAGTTTGGAGGGCTCTGGTAATGAAAAACTGTTTTTT. This encodes CASSLEGSGNEKLFF.

This chain joins TRBV11-3 and TRBJ2-1, with D possibly matching TRBD2 (6 bases). Germline V lookup: CDR1 SGHNT, CDR2 YENEEA. CDR3 length: 15 amino acids. The V end was cut by 5 bases, the J end by 4 bases, with 15 bases between. The CDR3 region is CASSPQRVSYNEQFF. The CDR3 nucleotides are TGTGCCAGCAGCCCACAGCGGGTATCTTACAATGAGCAGTTCTTC.